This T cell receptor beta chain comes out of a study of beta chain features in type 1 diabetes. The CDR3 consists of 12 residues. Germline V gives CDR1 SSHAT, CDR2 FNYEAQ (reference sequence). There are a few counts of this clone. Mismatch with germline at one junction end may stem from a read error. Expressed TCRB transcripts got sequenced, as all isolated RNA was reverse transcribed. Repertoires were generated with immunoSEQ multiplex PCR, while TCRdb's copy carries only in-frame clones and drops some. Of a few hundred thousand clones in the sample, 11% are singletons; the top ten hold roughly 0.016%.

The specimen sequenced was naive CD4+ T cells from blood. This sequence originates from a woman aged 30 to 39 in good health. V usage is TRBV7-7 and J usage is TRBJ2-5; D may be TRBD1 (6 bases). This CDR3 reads CASSQGKETQYF. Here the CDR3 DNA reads TGTGCTAGCAGTCAGGGGAAAGAGACCCAGTACTTC.